A single TCR beta chain is shown here with its context. The antigen remains unidentified. The record originates from a study of shared clonotypes between healthy human individuals. Overall study: The study drew on a couple of women and a few men aged 18 to 49 as donors.

An assay was performed, and its level was deep. Sequenced by immunoSEQ multiplex PCR; TCRdb stores in-frame clones only, minus some. Of 900,000 to 1,200,000 clones in the sample, around 78% were seen once. The germline V gene has CDR1 SGHNT and CDR2 YYREEE (reference sequence). There are 16 residues in the CDR3. V shed 4 bases, J shed 2 bases, and the junction held 10 bases outside the gene matches. Study-wide findings and caveats: Naive CD4 clonotypes were shared across a handful of donors at roughly 5.3%.

The chain is built from TRBV5-4 and TRBJ2-5, with 8 bases matching TRBD1. This receptor was obtained from a man in his late teens or twenties in good health. Some clones in this sample may be carry-over from other donors' samples. The sequencing sample was made of memory CD4+ T cells from PBMCs. This sample's subset: CD45RA-negative fraction. CDR3 in amino acids: CASSPGQGTFQETQYF. The CDR3 bases are TGTGCCAGCAGCCCAGGACAGGGCACCTTTCAAGAGACCCAGTACTTC.